These 9 T cell receptor beta chains share one sample of origin, sequenced in a study of low-dose radiotherapy and immunotherapy resistance in tumors. Covering alpha and beta chains, TRAV- and TRBV-specific primers were used for the first-strand cDNA. The authors ran 15 to 20 PCR cycles to amplify TCRs with a constant-region primer and V-primer adapter. TCRdb ran MiXCR on the reads and lists one entry per CDR3 protein. The data contain 95,000 to 100,000 distinct CDR3 sequences, less than 25% of them singletons. Regarding time point: after trial treatment. As for treatment: LDRT plus nivolumab, ipilimumab, low-dose cyclophosphamide and aspirin (RACIN trial). This specimen was PBMCs, taken after low-dose radiotherapy plus immunotherapy. The receptors here all came from a male donor with prostate cancer.

This clonotype was detected ten times or more. The V and J genes are TRBV5-5 and TRBJ1-6; 8 bases fit TRBD1. Germline V gene lookup returns CDR1 SGHKS and CDR2 YYEKEE (reference sequence). Trimming removed 4 bases from V and 9 bases from J; junction bases left unmatched: 18. The CDR3 length is 18 residues. CDR3 region: CASSQGQGGKFGGSPLHF. DNA for the CDR3: TGTGCCAGCAGCCAAGGACAGGGAGGAAAGTTCGGTGGTTCACCCCTCCACTTT.

The V call is TRBV5-1, the J call TRBJ2-7; D is possibly TRBD1 (5 bases). CDR3 length equals 14 residues. V lost 3 bases and J 2 bases, leaving 12 bases between the germline ends. Germline CDR1 SGHRS, CDR2 YFSETQ. The DNA of the CDR3 is TGCGCCAGCAGCTCCCGGACACCGACCTACGAGCAGTACTTC. Translation gives CASSSRTPTYEQYF.

This clonotype was observed at least ten times. The CDR3 region has the DNA TGTGCCAGCAGCCAACTGGAGGGCGAGCAGTACTTC. Translating gives CASSQLEGEQYF. The rearrangement uses TRBV7-9 and TRBJ2-7; weak D call: TRBD2 (6 bases). Trimming removed 5 bases from V and 6 bases from J, with 11 bases in between. Germline values: CDR1 SEHNR, CDR2 FQNEAQ (reference sequence). The CDR3 has 12 amino acids.

This clonotype was observed at least ten times. The chain couples TRBV10-1 to TRBJ1-2, with a weak D call TRBD1 (5 bases). The V end lost 0 bases, the J end lost 3 bases, and 11 bases lay between the germline ends. The CDR3 has 15 amino acids. Germline CDR1 and CDR2: WNHNN and SYGVQD (reference sequence). CDR3 in amino acids: CASSESGRGDYGYTF. The CDR3 coding sequence is TGCGCCAGCAGTGAGTCAGGTCGGGGGGACTATGGCTACACCTTC.

The V gene is TRBV11-2, the J gene TRBJ2-1, with a possible D match to TRBD1 (6 bases). V dropped 8 bases and J dropped 7 bases, with 21 bases sitting between them. The CDR3 totals 15 residues. Germline-derived CDR1 and CDR2 are SGHAT and FQNNGV. The CDR3 DNA follows: TGTGCCAGCGAAAGATCGACAGGCTCGTTGAATGAGCAGTTCTTC. Protein: CASERSTGSLNEQFF.

The V and J genes are TRBV5-1 and TRBJ2-2; 11 nucleotides line up with TRBD2. The CDR3 has 16 residues. V dropped 4 bases and J dropped 0; count of bases not matched to a gene: 2. Germline V gives CDR1 SGHRS, CDR2 YFSETQ. DNA of the CDR3: TGCGCCAGCAGCGCGGGACTAGCGGCGAACACCGGGGAGCTGTTTTTT. This sequence encodes CASSAGLAANTGELFF. The variable domain in full, with the rest retrieved from reference TRBV5-1 and TRBJ2-2, is KAGVTQTPRYLIKTRGQQVTLSCSPISGHRSVSWYQQTPGQGLQFLFEYFSETQRNKGNFPGRFSGRQFSNSRSEMNVSTLELGDSALYLCASSAGLAANTGELFFGEGSRLTVL.

In its sample, this clonotype was seen once. The rearrangement links TRBV6-2 or TRBV6-3 to TRBJ2-7; tentative D call: TRBD1 (7 bases). Trimming took off 5 bases at V and 2 bases at J, with 13 bases between the two ends. CDR1 MNHEY and CDR2 SVGEGT come from the germline V gene. The CDR3 spans 14 residues. The CDR3 region is CASSEGRGAYEQYF. The CDR3 nucleotides read TGTGCCAGCAGTGAAGGCAGGGGGGCCTACGAGCAGTACTTC.

This clonotype was found many times. The CDR3 nucleotides are TGTGCCAGCAGTTATAGTCCCCGGAACAATTCACCCCTCCACTTT. Its protein is CASSYSPRNNSPLHF. The rearrangement links TRBV7-2 to TRBJ1-6; D remains ambiguous. CDR3 size: 15 residues. Trimming removed 6 bases from V and 7 bases from J, with 16 bases in between. Germline loops: CDR1 SGHTA, CDR2 FQGNSA.

The J gene is TRBJ2-7, the V gene TRBV6-1; D is unresolved. The CDR3 extends over 15 amino acids. Germline V CDR1 and CDR2: MNHNS, SASEGT. V was clipped by 2 bases and J by 0 bases, with 11 bases between them. The CDR3 DNA sequence: TGTGCCAGCAGTGAAAGGGTCGGTACCTCCTACGAGCAGTACTTC. Translation: CASSERVGTSYEQYF.